This T cell receptor (beta chain) is drawn from a study of T cells in Graves' hyperthyroidism and ophthalmopathy. Study results and caveats: Model-based prediction identified ophthalmopathy a median around 6.7 months prior to its onset.

Germline assignment: CDR1 SGDLS and CDR2 YYNGEE. J was trimmed by 9 bases and V by 0 bases; bases with no gene match: 3. The CDR3 runs to 14 residues. This clonotype was found once. The antigen is not known. Amplified TCR beta CDR3 regions came from RNA transcripts. HTBI primers were employed in a first-round RT-PCR of the TCR CDR3. TCRdb called the multiplex PCR reads again in MiXCR, with one record for every CDR3 protein. Of more than 500,000 distinct CDR3 sequences in the sample, 35% to 55% were seen once. Exclusion followed for patients with uncontrolled infection, other autoimmune disease, pregnancy or lactation.

This sequence joins TRBV9 and TRBJ1-6, with 7 bases matching TRBD1. The sequencing sample was made of peripheral blood or thyroid tissue (not recorded which). The receptor's source is an adult woman with Graves' disease, either hyperthyroidism or ophthalmopathy (not recorded which). CDR3 sequence: CASSVGGGGSPLHF. CDR3 DNA: TGTGCCAGCAGCGTAGGAGGGGGCGGTTCACCCCTCCACTTT. Combining the CDR3 with reference TRBV9 and TRBJ1-6 gives the whole variable domain DSGVTQTPKHLITATGQRVTLRCSPRSGDLSVYWYQQSLDQGLQFLIQYYNGEERAKGNILERFSAQQFPDLHSELNLSSLELGDSALYFCASSVGGGGSPLHFGNGTRLTVT.